The next 13 T cell receptor beta chains were all read from a single sample in a study of blood T cell repertoires in COVID-19. The assay was immunoSEQ multiplex PCR, and TCRdb's table has in-frame clones only and misses some. The repertoire holds roughly 200,000 clones, with roughly four fifths as singletons. Source material: peripheral blood. These receptors were taken from a man aged 45 to 65 with active or convalescent COVID-19.

The gene calls are TRBV9 and TRBJ2-3; TRBD2 agrees at 9 bases. Unmatched junction bases numbered 9, after V lost 0 bases and J lost 7 bases. The CDR3 has 16 residues. Germline assignment: CDR1 SGDLS and CDR2 YYNGEE. CDR3 sequence reads: CASSVALAGGINTQYF. CDR3 nucleotide sequence: TGTGCCAGCAGCGTAGCTCTCGCGGGGGGGATCAATACGCAGTATTTT.

The chain recombines TRBV6-1 with TRBJ1-5; TRBD1 is a possible D gene (5 bases). The CDR3 totals 14 residues. Germline V CDR1 and CDR2: MNHNS, SASEGT. V lost 3 bases, J lost 6 bases, and 12 bases lay in between. For the CDR3, the DNA is TGTGCCAGCAGTGACAGGGCGGTTAGTCAGCCCCAGCATTTT. Its translation: CASSDRAVSQPQHF.

The chain combines TRBV28 with TRBJ1-1, with 8 bases lining up with TRBD1. Germline V CDR1 and CDR2: MDHEN, SYDVKM. The CDR3 extends over 14 amino acids. J was trimmed by 7 bases and V by 6 bases; bases with no gene match: 10. This chain's CDR3 is CASRLPGQAIEAFF. Here the CDR3 DNA reads TGTGCCAGCAGACTACCGGGACAGGCAATTGAAGCTTTCTTT.

J is TRBJ2-7 and V is TRBV5-1; D perhaps matches TRBD1 (6 bases). The CDR3 extends over 17 amino acids. Trimming shortened V by 4 bases and J by 7 bases, and 27 bases separated the two germline ends. Germline V gives CDR1 SGHRS, CDR2 YFSETQ. The CDR3 region has the DNA TGCGCCAGCAGCCGGGCTGACCGGGACAAGGGGTGGTGGGAGCAGTACTTC. Its translation: CASSRADRDKGWWEQYF.

CDR3 region: CASSLGRGIEAFF. In DNA, the CDR3 is TGTGCCAGCAGCCTTGGCCGGGGGATTGAAGCTTTCTTT. This chain links TRBV4-2 with TRBJ1-1, with D perhaps matching TRBD1 (5 bases). The CDR3 covers 13 residues. V was cut by 4 bases and J by 7 bases, with 13 bases left in between. The germline V gene encodes CDR1 LGHNA and CDR2 YNFKEQ.

This clone was seen a handful of times. This chain links TRBV21-1 with TRBJ1-5. TRBV21-1 has pseudogene status. The CDR3 consists of 13 residues. The CDR3 protein is CASSKLHREAQHF. As DNA, the CDR3 is TGTGCCAGCAGCAAACTACATAGAGAGGCCCAGCATTTT.

V and J are TRBV4-2 and TRBJ2-1, with D perhaps matching TRBD1 (6 bases). Germline V CDR1 and CDR2: LGHNA, YNFKEQ. V dropped 0 bases and J dropped 7 bases, with 13 bases sitting between them. The CDR3 is 15 amino acids. The CDR3 DNA reads TGTGCCAGCAGCCAAGATGGGCAGGGGCAGAATGAGCAGTTCTTC. Residues: CASSQDGQGQNEQFF.

V gene TRBV6-4 combines with J gene TRBJ2-1; 9 bases align to TRBD2. V dropped 3 bases and J dropped 9; count of bases not matched to a gene: 6. Germline lookup yields CDR1 MRHNA and CDR2 SNTAGT. The CDR3 spans 14 residues. Written as DNA, the CDR3 is TGTGCCAGCAGTGAAACTAGCGGGTCTAGTGAGCAGTTCTTC. Its translation: CASSETSGSSEQFF.

V gene TRBV28 combines with J gene TRBJ1-5; maybe TRBD1 (6 bases). The CDR3 covers 14 residues. Germline V gives CDR1 MDHEN, CDR2 SYDVKM. V was shortened by 10 bases and J by 2 bases, with 15 bases between the two germline ends. The CDR3 sequence: CANSPGDGNQPQHF. In nucleotides, the CDR3 is TGTGCCAACTCGCCAGGGGACGGCAATCAGCCCCAGCATTTT.

V is TRBV30 and J is TRBJ2-7, with D possibly being TRBD1 (6 bases). The length of the CDR3 is 15 residues. Germline values: CDR1 GTSNPN, CDR2 SVGIG (reference sequence). Trimming took off 8 bases at V and 2 bases at J, with 22 bases between the two ends. CDR3 region: CAGASQGMVAYEQYF. The DNA of the CDR3 is TGTGCCGGGGCTTCACAGGGAATGGTGGCCTACGAGCAGTACTTC.

The V and J genes are TRBV30 and TRBJ2-7; a weak D match, TRBD2 (7 bases). CDR1 and CDR2 from the germline V gene are GTSNPN and SVGIG (reference sequence). The CDR3 length is 12 residues. V was shortened by 7 bases and J by 5 bases, with 15 bases between the two germline ends. The chain's CDR3 is CALGPGGNEQYF. The CDR3 DNA is TGTGCCTTGGGACCGGGGGGCAACGAGCAGTACTTC.

With regard to this clone: At one end, the junction sequence differs from germline, possibly due to a read error. The CDR3 reads CATAAGGPNRYGQYF. CDR3 sequence (DNA): TGTGCCACCGCAGCGGGGGGCCCTAACCGCTACGGGCAGTACTTC. V is TRBV6-5 and J is TRBJ2-7; 9 bases fit TRBD2. Germline V gives CDR1 MNHEY, CDR2 SVGAGI. This CDR3 has 15 amino acids.

The rearrangement links TRBV5-1 to TRBJ2-3, with TRBD1 as a possible D gene (6 bases). Trimming took off 2 bases at V and 5 bases at J, with 15 bases between the two ends. CDR3 length: 15 residues. The germline V gene encodes CDR1 SGHRS and CDR2 YFSETQ. In DNA, the CDR3 is TGCGCCAGCAGCTTTCCTCAGGGGCAGCAAGATACGCAGTATTTT. The encoded protein is CASSFPQGQQDTQYF.